The present T cell receptor (beta chain) was sequenced within a study of CD8 T cells in Susac syndrome. With random hexamers, reverse transcription was performed on roughly 0.45 to 1 ug of RNA. Amplification of the TCR beta CDR3 was carried out by immunoSEQ multiplex PCR, which spanned a total of 54 Vbeta and 13 Jbeta segments. TCRdb used MiXCR to reprocess the immunoSEQ multiplex PCR reads, holding one entry per CDR3 protein. The sample holds hundreds of thousands of distinct CDR3 sequences, approximately 94% seen once. Germline lookup yields CDR1 DFQATT and CDR2 SNEGSKA (reference sequence). The CDR3 has 18 residues. The J segment lost 5 bases and the V segment lost 0 bases, leaving 11 bases of the junction unmatched. Isolation of CD8+ and CD4+ T cells was performed negatively, whereas enrichment of TEMRA cells was done by FACS.

The sequence derives from a human donor with Susac syndrome. The genes are TRBV20-1 and TRBJ2-5; 14 nucleotides align to TRBD2. The sequenced material came from CD4+ T cells from PBMCs. CDR3 coding DNA: TGCAGTGCTAGAGATTTCAGGACTAGCGGGGGGCCGGGGGAGACCCAGTACTTC. Translation gives CSARDFRTSGGPGETQYF.